Described below is a single TCR beta chain sequence and its context. This entry is derived from a study of blood T cell repertoires in COVID-19. With 4 bases clipped from V and 2 bases from J, the junction kept 4 bases outside the gene matches. CDR1 and CDR2 (germline): SGHDN, FVKESK. The CDR3 is 15 residues long. TCRdb's copy holds only in-frame clones and misses some; the assay was immunoSEQ multiplex PCR. The sample includes roughly 250,000 clones, around nine tenths of them seen just once. The chain carries TRBV14 and TRBJ2-3; the match to TRBD1 covers 9 bases. The source of this sequence is a man aged 25 to 40 with acute or convalescent COVID-19. Sequencing was carried out using peripheral blood. CDR3 sequence: CASSPWTGATDTQYF. CDR3 nucleotides: TGTGCCAGCAGCCCGTGGACAGGGGCCACAGATACGCAGTATTTT. Based on the CDR3 plus reference TRBV14 and TRBJ2-3, the full variable domain is EAGVTQFPSHSVIEKGQTVTLRCDPISGHDNLYWYRRVMGKEIKFLLHFVKESKQDESGMPNNRFLAERTGGTYSTLKVQPAELEDSGVYFCASSPWTGATDTQYFGPGTRLTVL.